This TCR beta chain is from a study of blood T cell repertoires in COVID-19. On the study more broadly: Specimens from acute and convalescent COVID-19 originated in the United States, Italy and Spain.

This clone was recorded a few times. The V end lost 8 bases, the J end lost 5 bases, and 12 bases lay between the germline ends. Germline V gives CDR1 ENHRY, CDR2 SYGVKD. The CDR3 totals 12 residues. Which cohort a participant joined came from the clinical history participants gave. As originally analysed: Researchers report that nucleated cell counts were estimated from reference gene primer amplification. Profiling relied on immunoSEQ multiplex PCR, and the TCRdb table lists in-frame clones only, not all of them. V, J and clone size are those of that table, while D and trimming were read from the DNA. This table has about 480,000 clones, approximately 88% appearing once.

Sequencing was carried out using PBMCs or T cells enriched from blood (not recorded which). The rearrangement joins TRBV10-3 to TRBJ1-2; D perhaps matches TRBD1 (6 bases). This clonotype originated in a woman in her thirties or forties who had recovered from COVID-19. The CDR3 loop reads CAIGQPGYGYTF. CDR3 bases: TGTGCCATCGGACAGCCCGGGTATGGCTACACCTTC.